These 26 T cell receptor beta chains were sequenced from one sample in a study of T cells in Graves' hyperthyroidism and ophthalmopathy (dated by TCRdb to between 2018 and 2020). The library was built by means of multiplex PCR. Sequencing used an Illumina HiSeq 2000. The TCR beta CDR3 regions were amplified from the RNA transcripts. The TCR CDR3 was subjected to a first round of RT-PCR using the HTBI primer set and the Qiagen OneStep RT-PCR kit. TCRdb reworked the public reads: Q25 trimming with fastp, MiXCR clone assembly, productive beta chains retained. All rows with the same CDR3 protein become a single entry with the most common DNA and genes. This sample comprises hundreds of thousands of distinct CDR3 sequences, about 20% of them detected only once. Roughly 50% of the sample rests with the top ten. Sequencing was carried out using blood. These receptors were obtained from a man between 40 and 49 years old with Graves' ophthalmopathy.

The V call is TRBV6-2 or TRBV6-3, the J call TRBJ2-7; the match to TRBD2 covers 8 bases. CDR3 size: 19 residues. Germline CDR1 and CDR2: MNHEY and SVGEGT. The ends lost 2 bases at V and 6 bases at J; junction bases unmatched: 21. DNA of the CDR3: TGTGCCAGCAGTTACATCATGCAAATCTTTACGGGAGGGAGACGCGAGCAGTACTTC. Its protein is CASSYIMQIFTGGRREQYF.

The chain couples TRBV19 to TRBJ1-5; D may be TRBD1 (5 bases). Looked up from germline, CDR1 is LNHDA and CDR2 is SQIVND (reference sequence). V lost 3 bases and J 1 base, leaving 10 bases between the germline ends. The CDR3 is made up of 15 amino acids. The CDR3 reads CASSMAGLSNQPQHF. The CDR3 coding sequence is TGTGCCAGTAGTATGGCAGGGCTCAGCAATCAGCCCCAGCATTTT.

This clonotype has just one count. This chain uses TRBV5-1 with TRBJ2-7; D might be TRBD1 (6 bases). Per the germline V gene, CDR1 is SGHRS and CDR2 is YFSETQ. V lost 3 bases and J 6 bases, leaving 16 bases between the germline ends. CDR3 size: 14 residues. The CDR3: CASSSGDTPLEQYF. CDR3 nucleotide sequence: TGCGCCAGCAGCTCCGGGGACACCCCTCTCGAGCAGTACTTC.

This clonotype has ten or more counts. The genes are TRBV30 and TRBJ1-5, with D possibly being TRBD1 (6 bases). The germline V gene has CDR1 GTSNPN and CDR2 SVGIG (reference sequence). With 4 bases removed from V and 5 bases from J, the gap between germline ends came to 12 bases. CDR3 size: 13 residues. The DNA of the CDR3 is TGTGCCTGGACCAGAAGGGGGGATCAGCCCCAGCATTTT. As protein: CAWTRRGDQPQHF.

There are a few counts of this clonotype. The chain links TRBV20-1 to TRBJ2-2, with TRBD1 matching over 7 bases. Unmatched junction bases numbered 8, after V lost 2 bases and J lost 2 bases. The CDR3 is made up of 16 amino acids. Germline CDR1 is DFQATT and CDR2 is SNEGSKA (reference sequence). CDR3 in DNA: TGCAGTGCTAGACCCGCTGAGGGGGCAAACACCGGGGAGCTGTTTTTT. Residues: CSARPAEGANTGELFF.

The gene calls are TRBV4-1 and TRBJ1-5, with 7 bases that match TRBD1. V lost 4 bases, J lost 7 bases, and 10 bases stayed unmatched. Germline V gives CDR1 MGHRA, CDR2 YSYEKL. The CDR3 is 15 amino acids. CDR3 in amino acids: CASSRDRALGQPQHF. DNA of the CDR3: TGCGCCAGCAGCCGCGACAGGGCCCTCGGACAGCCCCAGCATTTT.

V is TRBV9 and J is TRBJ2-7, with 10 bases matching TRBD1. V shed 2 bases, J shed 4 bases, and the junction held 6 bases outside the gene matches. The germline CDR1 and CDR2 sequences are SGDLS and YYNGEE. This CDR3 contains 15 residues. The CDR3 DNA reads as TGTGCCAGCAGCGTGGGGACAGGGGTGGAATACGAGCAGTACTTC. It yields the protein CASSVGTGVEYEQYF.

This clonotype was detected ten times or more. The chain recombines TRBV2 with TRBJ1-5; D gene ambiguous. Trimming took off 4 bases at V and 0 bases at J, with 10 bases between the two ends. The CDR3 loop spans 15 amino acids. Germline V gene sequence: CDR1 SNHLY, CDR2 FYNNEI. CDR3 sequence: CASSGQVNSNQPQHF. DNA of the CDR3: TGTGCCAGCAGTGGGCAGGTTAATAGCAATCAGCCCCAGCATTTT.

This chain connects TRBV6-5 to TRBJ1-2, with D uncertain. The V end lost 0 bases, the J end lost 5 bases, and 7 bases lay between the germline ends. The CDR3 has 13 residues. Germline V gene lookup returns CDR1 MNHEY and CDR2 SVGAGI. The chain's CDR3 is CASSYSKEYGYTF. CDR3 in DNA: TGTGCCAGCAGTTACTCGAAGGAATATGGCTACACCTTC.

This clonotype was detected ten times or more. The gene calls are TRBV5-1 and TRBJ2-7; possible D gene TRBD1, 5 bases. V lost 4 bases and J lost 2, with 13 bases in between. The CDR3 is 14 amino acids. Germline lookup yields CDR1 SGHRS and CDR2 YFSETQ. Here the CDR3 reads CASSLDTRTYEQYF. As DNA, the CDR3 is TGCGCCAGCAGCCTGGACACCAGGACCTACGAGCAGTACTTC.

This clonotype was observed many times. The chain employs TRBV7-8 and TRBJ2-1; 16 bases line up with TRBD2. CDR3 length: 15 amino acids. V was clipped by 3 bases and J by 7 bases; unmatched bases: 0. CDR1 is SGHVS and CDR2 is FQNEAQ in the germline V gene. CDR3 sequence (DNA): TGTGCCAGCAGCTTGGGACTAGCGGGAGGGAATGAGCAGTTCTTC. It is translated as CASSLGLAGGNEQFF.

This clonotype has a count of ten or more. The chain couples TRBV20-1 to TRBJ2-1, with 12 bases that match TRBD2. J lost 4 bases, V lost 5 bases, and 3 bases had no gene match. Looked up from germline, CDR1 is DFQATT and CDR2 is SNEGSKA (reference sequence). CDR3 length equals 14 residues. CDR3 nucleotides: TGCAGTGCTTTGACTAGCGGGAGATACAATGAGCAGTTCTTC. Protein sequence: CSALTSGRYNEQFF.

This sequence joins TRBV30 and TRBJ1-5, with D perhaps TRBD1 (5 bases). The V end lost 3 bases, the J end lost 4 bases, and 16 bases lay between the germline ends. The CDR3 has 15 residues. Germline assignment: CDR1 GTSNPN and CDR2 SVGIG (reference sequence). CDR3 region: CAWRKGDGGNQPQHF. In nucleotides, the CDR3 is TGTGCCTGGAGAAAGGGAGACGGGGGGAATCAGCCCCAGCATTTT.

V usage is TRBV4-2 and J usage is TRBJ2-7, with D possibly matching TRBD1 (5 bases). Trimming removed 3 bases from V and 7 bases from J, with 25 bases in between. Germline V gene lookup returns CDR1 LGHNA and CDR2 YNFKEQ. The CDR3 covers 17 residues. The CDR3 nucleotides are TGTGCCAGCAGCCAGATCGGGCTGGAAGAGAAAAAGGGGGAGCAGTACTTC. Protein product: CASSQIGLEEKKGEQYF.

The rearrangement joins TRBV9 to TRBJ2-7; 8 positions match TRBD1. Germline trimming cut 3 bases from V and 0 bases from J; bases unmatched to any gene: 2. This CDR3 contains 14 residues. CDR1 SGDLS and CDR2 YYNGEE come from the germline V gene. CDR3 in DNA: TGTGCCAGCAGCGCACAGGGGGACTCCTACGAGCAGTACTTC. As protein: CASSAQGDSYEQYF.

This clonotype came up a few times. The genes are TRBV6-1 and TRBJ1-6; D is uncertain. The germline V gene has CDR1 MNHNS and CDR2 SASEGT. Between the trimmed V and J ends, which lost 6 bases and 8 bases, there was a span of 20 bases. There are 16 residues in the CDR3. CDR3 in amino acids: CASRRGAWESYSPLHF. The CDR3 DNA follows: TGTGCCAGCAGACGCGGCGCATGGGAGAGCTATTCACCCCTCCACTTT.

This rearrangement joins TRBV10-3 to TRBJ2-3; TRBD2 might be the D (6 bases). Germline loops: CDR1 ENHRY, CDR2 SYGVKD. The CDR3 runs 16 residues. Trimming left V 0 bases short and J 0 bases short, with 10 bases between. CDR3 DNA: TGTGCCATCAGTGAGTCCGGGACTCCGAGCACAGATACGCAGTATTTT. Translated, it gives CAISESGTPSTDTQYF.

The sample holds many counts of this clonotype. The chain combines TRBV11-3 with TRBJ2-1, with 9 bases that match TRBD2. The V segment lost 0 bases and the J segment 9 bases; nucleotides outside the gene matches: 6. There are 15 residues in the CDR3. Per germline, CDR1 SGHNT and CDR2 YENEEA. CDR3 residues: CASSLELAGASEQFF. DNA of the CDR3: TGTGCCAGCAGCTTAGAACTAGCGGGTGCTTCTGAGCAGTTCTTC.

This clonotype was observed at least ten times. The V call is TRBV5-1, the J call TRBJ2-2, with a tentative D call TRBD2 (5 bases). The CDR3 length is 15 residues. The germline V gene encodes CDR1 SGHRS and CDR2 YFSETQ. The V end lost 5 bases, the J end lost 1 base, and 12 bases lay between the germline ends. CDR3 loop: CASRRGSGNTGELFF. The CDR3 bases are TGCGCCAGCAGACGGGGAAGTGGGAACACCGGGGAGCTGTTTTTT.

This clonotype was counted at least ten times. Here the CDR3 DNA reads TGTGCCAGCAGCAAACCGGTGGGAGGGCCCACCGGGGAGCTGTTTTTT. Protein: CASSKPVGGPTGELFF. The gene calls are TRBV11-2 and TRBJ2-2; 7 bases fit TRBD2. The germline gives CDR1 SGHAT, CDR2 FQNNGV. The CDR3 loop spans 16 amino acids. Trimming removed 5 bases from V and 4 bases from J; junction bases left unmatched: 10.

In its sample, this clonotype was seen many times. This chain links TRBV7-3 with TRBJ2-3, with D uncertain. The CDR3 totals 17 residues. V lost 5 bases to trimming and J lost 0 bases, with 18 bases between them. The germline gives CDR1 SGHTA, CDR2 FQGTGA. The CDR3, as DNA: TGTGCCAGCAGCGACGGGCGACTGGCGCGCAGCACAGATACGCAGTATTTT. It is translated as CASSDGRLARSTDTQYF.

This rearrangement joins TRBV3-1 to TRBJ2-5; tentatively, D is TRBD2 (8 bases). CDR1 and CDR2 (germline): LGHDT, YNNKEL (reference sequence). This CDR3 has 16 residues. Trimming removed 4 bases at V and 5 bases at J, with 20 bases between. CDR3 sequence: CASSPTGAGGSETQYF. CDR3 nucleotide sequence: TGTGCCAGCAGCCCTACAGGGGCGGGGGGTAGCGAGACCCAGTACTTC.

This clonotype was seen only once. The chain has TRBV15 and TRBJ2-3, with D possibly TRBD1 on 5 matching bases. Trimming removed 5 bases at V and 6 bases at J, with 15 bases between. This CDR3 is 14 amino acids long. The V gene's germline CDR1 is LNHNV and CDR2 YYDKDF (reference sequence). CDR3 in DNA: TGTGCCACCAGCGATAGGACACGAGACGATACGCAGTATTTT. The encoded protein is CATSDRTRDDTQYF.

At least ten counts were recorded for this clonotype. V gene TRBV2 combines with J gene TRBJ1-1, with unresolved D. The CDR3 contains 14 residues. CDR1 and CDR2 (germline): SNHLY, FYNNEI. V lost 1 base and J lost 4, with 10 bases in between. The CDR3 sequence is CASSEGRWATEAFF. Written as DNA, the CDR3 is TGTGCCAGCAGTGAAGGCAGGTGGGCCACTGAAGCTTTCTTT. The full variable domain, with the rest looked up from reference TRBV2 and TRBJ1-1, is EPEVTQTPSHQVTQMGQEVILRCVPISNHLYFYWYRQILGQKVEFLVSFYNNEISEKSEIFDDQFSVERPDGSNFTLKIRSTKLEDSAMYFCASSEGRWATEAFFGQGTRLTVV.

This clonotype appeared many times. The genes are TRBV7-2 and TRBJ2-3; a possible D gene is TRBD2 (5 bases). The length of the CDR3 is 14 residues. V lost 3 bases and J 1 base, leaving 8 bases between the germline ends. Looked up from germline, CDR1 is SGHTA and CDR2 is FQGNSA. The CDR3 DNA follows: TGTGCCAGCAGCTTCGGAGCGGGCACAGATACGCAGTATTTT. Its translation: CASSFGAGTDTQYF.

This clonotype was counted between two and nine times. The chain recombines TRBV20-1 with TRBJ1-2, with D maybe TRBD1 (5 bases). Deletions cut 6 bases from V and 8 bases from J, with 19 bases between. The CDR3 has 13 residues. Germline V gene data show CDR1 as DFQATT and CDR2 as SNEGSKA (reference sequence). In DNA form, the CDR3 reads TGCAGTGCACCTTGGGGGGGGAGAGGCGGCTACACCTTC. Its protein is CSAPWGGRGGYTF.